This note documents a single T cell receptor (beta chain) sequence. No antigen is known for it. The V gene's germline CDR1 is MGHDK and CDR2 SYGVNS. The CDR3 length is 11 residues. V lost 4 bases to trimming and J lost 8 bases, with 6 bases between them. The sample comes from a study of vaccination effects on CD4 cells after COVID-19. Study-level points and caveats: In the late period after vaccination, infection- and vaccine-induced clones contracted markedly.

The culture ran for roughly ten days before CD4+ T cells were isolated. Profiling relied on immunoSEQ multiplex PCR, and the TCRdb table lists in-frame clones only, not all of them. This sample has 45,000 to 50,000 clones, with more than 75% found just once. This rearrangement joins TRBV25-1 to TRBJ2-1; TRBD2 is a possible D gene (5 bases). The starting material was CD4+ T cells from PBMCs cultured without peptide, obtained before COVID-19 vaccination. The receptor was isolated from a human donor who had a prior SARS-CoV-2 infection. CDR3 coding DNA: TGTGCCAGCAGTGCGGGGTATGAGCAGTTCTTC. Translated: CASSAGYEQFF.